This T cell receptor beta chain stems from a study of blood T cell repertoires in COVID-19. Germline loops: CDR1 LNHDA, CDR2 SQIVND (reference sequence). V lost 3 bases and J lost 0, with 12 bases in between. The CDR3 is 16 amino acids. As handled by the study authors: Amplified reference gene primers provided the basis for estimating nucleated cell counts. Assay used: immunoSEQ multiplex PCR; TCRdb lists only in-frame clones, some missing. V, J and clone size were drawn from that table, and D and trimming were deduced from the DNA. The sample lists under 250,000 clones, 85% occurring once. The sample comprised peripheral blood. This TCR derives from a woman in her seventies with COVID-19, enrolled during active disease. This rearrangement joins TRBV19 to TRBJ1-3; TRBD1 is a possible D gene (5 bases). This chain's CDR3 is CASSIRAGRSGNTIYF. The CDR3 region has the DNA TGTGCCAGTAGTATTCGGGCAGGGCGCTCTGGAAACACCATATATTTT.